This is a list of T cell receptor beta chains from one sample in a study of cytotoxic CD8 clonotypes in ibrutinib-treated CLL. Profiling relied on immunoSEQ multiplex PCR, and the TCRdb table lists in-frame clones only, not all of them. The table has roughly 63,000 clones, approximately 57% seen once. The material was PBMCs, obtained after 12 months of ibrutinib treatment. All receptors come from a human donor with chronic lymphocytic leukemia. The CDR3 runs from the conserved cysteine through the conserved F or W. The D gene is left open where the match is weak. Only some rows state a clone size, as once, few, many or a class for expanded clones.

size	D	J	V	DNA	CDR3
NA	TRBD1	TRBJ2-7	TRBV6-1	TGTGCCAGCAGTGCCCGCGCCGGGGCAGGGGGCGCGAAAGAGCAGTACTTC	CASSARAGAGGAKEQYF
NA	NA	TRBJ2-7	TRBV5-4	TGTGCCAGCAGCGCTCCGGAGGGCCCTAACGAGCAGTACTTC	CASSAPEGPNEQYF
NA	NA	TRBJ1-2	TRBV19	TGTGCCAGTAGTATTGGGGAAATCTATGGCTACACCTTC	CASSIGEIYGYTF
once	NA	TRBJ1-2	TRBV6-5	TGTGCCAGCAGAGGATCGCCCTCGGGAGGCTACACCTTC	CASRGSPSGGYTF
NA	TRBD1	TRBJ1-2	TRBV6-5	TGTGCCAGCAGTCCGGACAGGGCCTATGGCTACACCTTC	CASSPDRAYGYTF
few	TRBD2	TRBJ2-5	TRBV7-2	TGTGCCAGCAGCTTAGCTAGCGGGAGGAAAGAGACCCAGTACTTC	CASSLASGRKETQYF
once	NA	TRBJ2-5	TRBV11-2	TGTGCCAGCACCTGGGGGAGGGGGCACCAAGAGACCCAGTACTTC	CASTWGRGHQETQYF
NA	TRBD2	TRBJ2-3	TRBV7-2	TGTGCCAGCAGCCTACGGACTAGCGGGAGCGGGGGTGGAGATACGCAGTATTTT	CASSLRTSGSGGGDTQYF
NA	NA	TRBJ2-5	TRBV6-6	TGTGCCAGCAGGGCCGCGGGGGCCGGGGAGACCCAGTACTTC	CASRAAGAGETQYF
NA	NA	TRBJ1-1	TRBV29-1	TGCAGCGTTGAAGCGGCAGGCCTCATGAACACTGAAGCTTTCTTT	CSVEAAGLMNTEAFF
NA	TRBD2	TRBJ2-3	TRBV29-1	TGCAGCGTTGAAGTACTAGCGGGGGCTAGCACAGATACGCAGTATTTT	CSVEVLAGASTDTQYF
many	NA	TRBJ2-3	TRBV5-1	TGCGCCAGCAGCTTCCGTCCCACAGATACGCAGTATTTT	CASSFRPTDTQYF
NA	TRBD1	TRBJ2-2	TRBV5-6	TGTGCCAGCAGCGGCCAGGGGGCGAGGCTCGGGGAGCTGTTTTTT	CASSGQGARLGELFF
NA	NA	TRBJ2-1	TRBV19	TGTGCCAGTAGTATCCAGGGTAGGGGTGGAAATGAGCAGTTCTTC	CASSIQGRGGNEQFF
few	NA	TRBJ2-1	TRBV15	TGTGCCACCAGCAGAGGACAGTACAATGAGCAGTTCTTC	CATSRGQYNEQFF
NA	NA	TRBJ2-5	TRBV7-4	TGTGCCAGCAGCCATAATCGATGTTGGGTCCCGCCGTACCAAGAGACCCAGTACTTC	CASSHNRCWVPPYQETQYF
once	NA	TRBJ1-2	TRBV4-1	TGCGCCAGCAGCCCGGACCGTATGACTGTTTCCTATGGCTACACCTTC	CASSPDRMTVSYGYTF
few	NA	TRBJ2-1	TRBV6-4	TGTGCCAGCAGTGAGCAGGGCTTGGGAAATGAGCAGTTCTTC	CASSEQGLGNEQFF
few	TRBD2	TRBJ2-1	TRBV27	TGTGCCAGCAGTTCATACGGGACTATTACTGAGCAGTTCTTC	CASSSYGTITEQFF
NA	NA	TRBJ1-2	TRBV15	TGTGCCACCAGCAGAGATGGCCAGGCGTTTAATGGCTACACCTTC	CATSRDGQAFNGYTF
NA	TRBD2	TRBJ2-1	TRBV7-7	TGTGCCAGCAGCTTAGGACTAGCGGGCTCCTACAATGAGCAGTTCTTC	CASSLGLAGSYNEQFF
few	NA	TRBJ2-1	TRBV14	TGTGCCAGCAGTTTTACCGGGACCCGCCCGTTCTTC	CASSFTGTRPFF